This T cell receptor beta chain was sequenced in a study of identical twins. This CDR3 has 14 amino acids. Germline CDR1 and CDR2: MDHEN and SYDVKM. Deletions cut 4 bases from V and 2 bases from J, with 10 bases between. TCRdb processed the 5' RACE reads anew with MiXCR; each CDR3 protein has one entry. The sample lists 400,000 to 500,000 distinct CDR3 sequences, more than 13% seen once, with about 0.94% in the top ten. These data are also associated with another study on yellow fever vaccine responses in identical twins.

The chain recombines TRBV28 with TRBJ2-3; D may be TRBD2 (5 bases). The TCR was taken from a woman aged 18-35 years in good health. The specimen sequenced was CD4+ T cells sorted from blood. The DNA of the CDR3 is TGTGCCAGCAGTTCCCCCGGGGTCACAGATACGCAGTATTTT. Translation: CASSSPGVTDTQYF.